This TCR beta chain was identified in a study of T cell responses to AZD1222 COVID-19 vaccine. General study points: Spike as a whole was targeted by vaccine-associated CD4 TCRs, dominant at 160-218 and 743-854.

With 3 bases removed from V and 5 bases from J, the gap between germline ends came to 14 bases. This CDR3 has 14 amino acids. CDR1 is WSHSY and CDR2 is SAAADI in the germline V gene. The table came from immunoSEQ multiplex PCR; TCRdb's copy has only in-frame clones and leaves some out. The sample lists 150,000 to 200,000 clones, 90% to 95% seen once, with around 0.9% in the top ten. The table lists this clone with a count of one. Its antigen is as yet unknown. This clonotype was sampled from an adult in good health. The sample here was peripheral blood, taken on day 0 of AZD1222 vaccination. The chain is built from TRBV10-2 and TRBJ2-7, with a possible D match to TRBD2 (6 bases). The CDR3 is CASSDFLGGDEQYF. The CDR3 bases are TGCGCCAGCAGTGATTTTCTAGGAGGGGACGAGCAGTACTTC.